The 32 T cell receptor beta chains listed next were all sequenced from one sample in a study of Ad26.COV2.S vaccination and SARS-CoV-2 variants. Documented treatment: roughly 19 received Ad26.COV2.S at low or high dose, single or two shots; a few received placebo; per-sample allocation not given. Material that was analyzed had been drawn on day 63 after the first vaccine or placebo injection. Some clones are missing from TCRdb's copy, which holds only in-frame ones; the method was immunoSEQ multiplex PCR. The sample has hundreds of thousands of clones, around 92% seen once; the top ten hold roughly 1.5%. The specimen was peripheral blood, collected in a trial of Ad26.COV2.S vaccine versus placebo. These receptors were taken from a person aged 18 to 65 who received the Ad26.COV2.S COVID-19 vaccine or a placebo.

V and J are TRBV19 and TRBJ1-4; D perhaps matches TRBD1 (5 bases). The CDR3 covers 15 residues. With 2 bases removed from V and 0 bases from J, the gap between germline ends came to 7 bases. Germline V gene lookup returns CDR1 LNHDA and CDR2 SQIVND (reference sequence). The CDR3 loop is CASSIQQATNEKLFF. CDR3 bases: TGTGCCAGTAGTATACAACAGGCAACTAATGAAAAACTGTTTTTT.

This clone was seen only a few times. In DNA form, the CDR3 reads TGCGCCAGCAGCCAAGAGCCGCTTAGCTCTGGAAACACCATATATTTT. As protein: CASSQEPLSSGNTIYF. The chain combines TRBV4-1 with TRBJ1-3; D gene unclear. The CDR3 has 16 amino acids. V lost 0 bases and J 0 bases, leaving 9 bases between the germline ends. The germline V gene encodes CDR1 MGHRA and CDR2 YSYEKL.

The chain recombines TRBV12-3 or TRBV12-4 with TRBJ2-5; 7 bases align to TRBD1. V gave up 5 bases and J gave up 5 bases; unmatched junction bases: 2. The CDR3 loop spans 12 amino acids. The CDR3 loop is CASSTGVETQYF. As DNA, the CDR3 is TGTGCCAGCAGTACAGGGGTCGAGACCCAGTACTTC.

The CDR3 DNA follows: TGTGCCAGCAGCTTAGAACAGTTAGGAGAAAAACTGTTTTTT. Its translation is CASSLEQLGEKLFF. V and J are TRBV7-8 and TRBJ1-4; D not certain. V was cut by 1 base and J by 8 bases, with 11 bases left in between. This CDR3 region has 14 residues. Per the germline V gene, CDR1 is SGHVS and CDR2 is FQNEAQ.

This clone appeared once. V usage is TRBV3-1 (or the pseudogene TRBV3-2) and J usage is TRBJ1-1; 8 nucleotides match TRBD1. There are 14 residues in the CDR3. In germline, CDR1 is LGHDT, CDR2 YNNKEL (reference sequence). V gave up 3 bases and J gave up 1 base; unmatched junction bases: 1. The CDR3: CASSHTGGNTEAFF. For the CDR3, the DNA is TGTGCCAGCAGCCACACAGGGGGGAACACTGAAGCTTTCTTT.

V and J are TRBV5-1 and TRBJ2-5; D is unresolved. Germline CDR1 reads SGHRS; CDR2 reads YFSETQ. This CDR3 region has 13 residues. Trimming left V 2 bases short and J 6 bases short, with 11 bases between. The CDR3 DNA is TGCGCCAGCAGCTTTTACACCGGGCAGACCCAGTACTTC. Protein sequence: CASSFYTGQTQYF.

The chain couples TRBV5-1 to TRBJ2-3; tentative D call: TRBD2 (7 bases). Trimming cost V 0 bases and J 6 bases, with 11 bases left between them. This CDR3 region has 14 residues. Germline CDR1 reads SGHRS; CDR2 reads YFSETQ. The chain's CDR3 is CASSLGTAGDTQYF. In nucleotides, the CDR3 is TGCGCCAGCAGCTTGGGGACAGCGGGGGATACGCAGTATTTT.

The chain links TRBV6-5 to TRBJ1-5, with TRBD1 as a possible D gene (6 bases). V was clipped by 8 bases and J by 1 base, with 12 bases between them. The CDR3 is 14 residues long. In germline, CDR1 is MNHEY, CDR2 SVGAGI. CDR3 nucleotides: TGTGCCAGCGAGGGGGGGGCCAGCAATCAGCCCCAGCATTTT. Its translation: CASEGGASNQPQHF.

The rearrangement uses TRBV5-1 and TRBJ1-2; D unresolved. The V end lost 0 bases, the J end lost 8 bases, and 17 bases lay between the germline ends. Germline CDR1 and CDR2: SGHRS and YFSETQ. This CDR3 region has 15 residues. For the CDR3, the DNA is TGCGCCAGCAGCTTGGCCTCCGGGGTTGTTGGGGGCTACACCTTC. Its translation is CASSLASGVVGGYTF.

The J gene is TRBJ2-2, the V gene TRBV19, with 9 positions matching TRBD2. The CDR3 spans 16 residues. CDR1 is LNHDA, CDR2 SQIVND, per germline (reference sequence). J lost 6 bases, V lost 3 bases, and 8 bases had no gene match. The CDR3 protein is CASSIGGGALPGELFF. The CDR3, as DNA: TGTGCCAGTAGTATTGGCGGGGGGGCTCTCCCCGGGGAGCTGTTTTTT.

The CDR3, as DNA: TGTGCCAGCAGTCCTGGACGGATAACTAATGAAAAACTGTTTTTT. It encodes CASSPGRITNEKLFF. V gene TRBV6-5 combines with J gene TRBJ1-4; D gene unclear. The V gene lost 5 bases and the J gene lost 1 base, with 11 bases spanning the gap. This CDR3 is built from 15 residues. Per germline, CDR1 MNHEY and CDR2 SVGAGI.

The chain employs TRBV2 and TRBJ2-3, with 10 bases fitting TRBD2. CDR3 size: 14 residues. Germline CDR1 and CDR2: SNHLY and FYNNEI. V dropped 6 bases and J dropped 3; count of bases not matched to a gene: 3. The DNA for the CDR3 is TGTGCCAGCAGCATGACTAGCGGGACAGATACGCAGTATTTT. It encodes CASSMTSGTDTQYF.

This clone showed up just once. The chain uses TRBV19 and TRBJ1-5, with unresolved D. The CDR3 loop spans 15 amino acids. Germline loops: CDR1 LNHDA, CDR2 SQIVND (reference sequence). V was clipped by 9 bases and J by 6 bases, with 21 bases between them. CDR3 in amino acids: CASAQVTQAGQPQHF. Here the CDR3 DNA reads TGTGCCAGCGCTCAGGTTACCCAAGCCGGTCAGCCCCAGCATTTT.

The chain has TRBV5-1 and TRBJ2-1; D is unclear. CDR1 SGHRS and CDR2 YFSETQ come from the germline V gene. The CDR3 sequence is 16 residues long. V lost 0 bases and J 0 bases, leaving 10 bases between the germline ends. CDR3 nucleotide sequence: TGCGCCAGCAGCTTGGCCCCAGGCTACTCCTACAATGAGCAGTTCTTC. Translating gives CASSLAPGYSYNEQFF.

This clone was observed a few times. CDR3 sequence: CASSRDRGQPQHF. The CDR3 nucleotides are TGTGCCAGCAGCCGGGACAGGGGGCAGCCCCAGCATTTT. The chain is built from TRBV2 and TRBJ1-5; 11 bases map to TRBD1. This CDR3 spans 13 amino acids. Germline V gives CDR1 SNHLY, CDR2 FYNNEI. V gave up 6 bases and J gave up 7 bases; unmatched junction bases: 2.

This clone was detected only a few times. The CDR3 loop reads CASSSQGKKSPLHF. The CDR3 nucleotides read TGTGCCAGCAGTTCACAGGGTAAAAAATCACCCCTCCACTTT. The chain combines TRBV6-6 with TRBJ1-6; tentative D call: TRBD1 (6 bases). The CDR3 is 14 amino acids. Germline CDR1 MNHNY, CDR2 SVGAGI (reference sequence). Trimming took 4 bases from V and 10 from J, leaving 14 bases between them.

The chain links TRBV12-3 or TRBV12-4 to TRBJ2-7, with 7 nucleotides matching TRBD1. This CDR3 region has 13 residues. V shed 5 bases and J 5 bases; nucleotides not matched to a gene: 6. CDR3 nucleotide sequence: TGTGCCAGCAGTCCGACAGGGATCCACGAGCAGTACTTC. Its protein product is CASSPTGIHEQYF.

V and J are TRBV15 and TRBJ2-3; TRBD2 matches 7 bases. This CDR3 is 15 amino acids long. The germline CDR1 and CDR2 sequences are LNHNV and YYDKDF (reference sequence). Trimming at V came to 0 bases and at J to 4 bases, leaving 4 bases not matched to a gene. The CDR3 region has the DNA TGTGCCACCAGCAGAGATACGGGAGGAGCAGATACGCAGTATTTT. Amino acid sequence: CATSRDTGGADTQYF.

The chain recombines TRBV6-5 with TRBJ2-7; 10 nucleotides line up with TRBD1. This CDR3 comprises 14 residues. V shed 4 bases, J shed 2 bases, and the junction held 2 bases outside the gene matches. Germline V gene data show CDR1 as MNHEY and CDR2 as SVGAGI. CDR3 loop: CASSLGQGAYEQYF. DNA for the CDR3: TGTGCCAGCAGTTTAGGACAGGGGGCCTACGAGCAGTACTTC.

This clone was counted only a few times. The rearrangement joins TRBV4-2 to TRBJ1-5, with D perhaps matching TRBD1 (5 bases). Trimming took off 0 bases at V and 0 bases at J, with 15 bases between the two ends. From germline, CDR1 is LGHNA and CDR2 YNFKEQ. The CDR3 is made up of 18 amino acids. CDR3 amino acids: CASSQEGGAGGSNQPQHF. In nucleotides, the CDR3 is TGTGCCAGCAGCCAAGAAGGAGGCGCTGGGGGTAGCAATCAGCCCCAGCATTTT.

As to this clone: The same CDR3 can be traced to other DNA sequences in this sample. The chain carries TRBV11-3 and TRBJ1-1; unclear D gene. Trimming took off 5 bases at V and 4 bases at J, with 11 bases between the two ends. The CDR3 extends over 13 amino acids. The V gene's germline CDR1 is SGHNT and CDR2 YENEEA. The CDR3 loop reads CASSLEVGTEAFF. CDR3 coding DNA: TGTGCCAGCAGCCTTGAAGTGGGCACTGAAGCTTTCTTT.

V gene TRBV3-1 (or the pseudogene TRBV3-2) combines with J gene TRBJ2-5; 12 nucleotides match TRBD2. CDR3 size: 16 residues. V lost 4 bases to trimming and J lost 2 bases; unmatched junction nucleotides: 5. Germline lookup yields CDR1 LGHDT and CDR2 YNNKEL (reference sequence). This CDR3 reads CASSPGTSGPQETQYF. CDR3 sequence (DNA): TGTGCCAGCAGCCCGGGGACTAGCGGGCCGCAAGAGACCCAGTACTTC.

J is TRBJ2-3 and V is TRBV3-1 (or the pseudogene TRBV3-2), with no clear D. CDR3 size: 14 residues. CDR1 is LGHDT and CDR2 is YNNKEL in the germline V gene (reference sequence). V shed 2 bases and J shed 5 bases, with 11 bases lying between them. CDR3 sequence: CASSQFAGGDTQYF. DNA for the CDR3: TGTGCCAGCAGCCAATTTGCAGGTGGAGATACGCAGTATTTT.

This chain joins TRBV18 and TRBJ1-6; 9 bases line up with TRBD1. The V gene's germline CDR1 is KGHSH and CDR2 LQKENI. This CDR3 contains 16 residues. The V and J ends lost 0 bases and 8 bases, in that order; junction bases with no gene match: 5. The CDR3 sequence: CASSPPGTGSDSPLHF. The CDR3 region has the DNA TGTGCCAGCTCACCACCCGGGACAGGGAGCGATTCACCCCTCCACTTT.

The CDR3 loop is CASSQWGETQYF. CDR3 bases: TGTGCCAGCAGCCAATGGGGGGAGACCCAGTACTTC. The chain recombines TRBV12-3 or TRBV12-4 with TRBJ2-5; possibly TRBD1 or TRBD2 for D (5 bases each). Trimming stripped 6 bases from V and 5 bases from J, with 10 bases between. This CDR3 region has 12 residues.

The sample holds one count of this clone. Here the CDR3 reads CASSFAVGGSGANVLTF. The CDR3 DNA is TGTGCCAGCAGCTTCGCCGTTGGAGGGTCTGGGGCCAACGTCCTGACTTTC. The chain uses TRBV11-2 and TRBJ2-6; tentative D call: TRBD2 (6 bases). Germline values: CDR1 SGHAT, CDR2 FQNNGV. The CDR3 has 17 residues. Between the trimmed V and J ends, which lost 3 bases and 1 base, there was a span of 13 bases.

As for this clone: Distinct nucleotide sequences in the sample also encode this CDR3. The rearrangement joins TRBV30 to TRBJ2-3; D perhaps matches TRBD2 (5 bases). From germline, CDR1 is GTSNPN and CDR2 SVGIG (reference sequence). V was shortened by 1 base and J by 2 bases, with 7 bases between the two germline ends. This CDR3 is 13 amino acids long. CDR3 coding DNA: TGTGCCTGGAGTGCCGGACTCACAGATACGCAGTATTTT. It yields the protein CAWSAGLTDTQYF. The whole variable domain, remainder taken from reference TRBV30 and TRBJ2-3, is SQTIHQWPATLVQPVGSPLSLECTVEGTSNPNLYWYRQAAGRGLQLLFYSVGIGQISSEVPQNLSASRPQDRQFILSSKKLLLSDSGFYLCAWSAGLTDTQYFGPGTRLTVL.

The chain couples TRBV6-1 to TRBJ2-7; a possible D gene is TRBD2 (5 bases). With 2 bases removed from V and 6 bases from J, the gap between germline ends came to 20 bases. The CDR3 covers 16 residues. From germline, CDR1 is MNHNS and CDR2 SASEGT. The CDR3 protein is CASSESEGWYSGEQYF. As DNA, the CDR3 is TGTGCCAGCAGTGAATCTGAGGGCTGGTACAGCGGCGAGCAGTACTTC.

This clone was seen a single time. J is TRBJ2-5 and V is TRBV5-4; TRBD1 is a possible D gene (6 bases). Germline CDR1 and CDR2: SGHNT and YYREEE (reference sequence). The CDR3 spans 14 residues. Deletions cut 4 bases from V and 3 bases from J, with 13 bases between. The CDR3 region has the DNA TGTGCCAGCAGCCCGCCCGGGACAAAAGAGACCCAGTACTTC. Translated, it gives CASSPPGTKETQYF.

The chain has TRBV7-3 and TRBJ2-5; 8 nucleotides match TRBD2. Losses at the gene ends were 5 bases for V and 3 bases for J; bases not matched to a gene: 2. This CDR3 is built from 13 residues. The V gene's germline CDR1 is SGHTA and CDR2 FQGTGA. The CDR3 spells CASSRGLEETQYF. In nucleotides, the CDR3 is TGTGCCAGCAGCCGGGGACTAGAAGAGACCCAGTACTTC.

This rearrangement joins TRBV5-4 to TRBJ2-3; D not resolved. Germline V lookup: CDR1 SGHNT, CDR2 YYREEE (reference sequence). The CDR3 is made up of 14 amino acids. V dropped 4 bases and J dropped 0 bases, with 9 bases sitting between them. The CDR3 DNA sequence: TGTGCCAGCAGCGTAGACCCTAGCACAGATACGCAGTATTTT. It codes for CASSVDPSTDTQYF.

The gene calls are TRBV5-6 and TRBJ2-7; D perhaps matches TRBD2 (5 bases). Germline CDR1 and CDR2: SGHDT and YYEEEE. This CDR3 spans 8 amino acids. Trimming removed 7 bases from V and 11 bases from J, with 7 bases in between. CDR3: CASHGKYF. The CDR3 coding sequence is TGTGCCAGCCACGGGAAGTACTTC.